These 2 T cell receptor beta chains came from one sample sequenced in a study of blood T cell repertoires in COVID-19. Produced via immunoSEQ multiplex PCR; TCRdb's table is partial and in-frame only. This sample has 410,000 or so clones, with 86% found just once. Input material: peripheral blood. Receptor source: a young woman with active or convalescent COVID-19.

The rearrangement links TRBV29-1 to TRBJ1-4; TRBD1 matches 7 bases. CDR1 SQVTM and CDR2 ANQGSEA come from the germline V gene. CDR3 length equals 14 residues. With V trimmed by 6 bases and J by 4 bases, 8 bases remained unmatched. The chain's CDR3 is CSVERQGNNEKLFF. DNA of the CDR3: TGCAGCGTGGAGAGACAGGGAAATAATGAAAAACTGTTTTTT.

This clone was observed a few times. The chain uses TRBV19 and TRBJ2-1; TRBD2 aligns across 8 bases. J was trimmed by 4 bases and V by 4 bases; bases with no gene match: 9. Germline lookup yields CDR1 LNHDA and CDR2 SQIVND (reference sequence). The CDR3 has 16 amino acids. The CDR3 DNA reads as TGTGCCAGTAGTAGTCCGTCGGTAGCGGGATACAATGAGCAGTTCTTC. It translates to CASSSPSVAGYNEQFF. The full variable domain, with the rest looked up from reference TRBV19 and TRBJ2-1, is DGGITQSPKYLFRKEGQNVTLSCEQNLNHDAMYWYRQDPGQGLRLIYYSQIVNDFQKGDIAEGYSVSREKKESFPLTVTSAQKNPTAFYLCASSSPSVAGYNEQFFGPGTRLTVL.